The next 21 T cell receptor beta chains were all read from a single sample in a study of T-cell memory formation after mild COVID-19 (dated by TCRdb to about 2021). Library generation was performed with 5' RACE. The reads were generated on an Illumina NovaSeq 6000. The public reads were reprocessed in TCRdb via fastp at Q25 and MiXCR, keeping in-frame beta chains. One record per CDR3 amino acid sequence lists the most common genes and DNA. The table for this sample lists 290,000 or so distinct CDR3 sequences; around 19% of them were counted only once. About 21% of the sample is in the top ten clones. Material: PBMCs or a T cell subset sorted from them (not recorded which). The receptors shown here come from a man aged 18-30 years who had mild COVID-19 (a few samples of this study predate the infection). The sample titles of this study are shuffled in the database, so cell type and time point are left out; the donor was told from shared clones.

This CDR3 is CASSQLAGLSYNEQFF. The CDR3 DNA sequence: TGTGCCAGCAGCCAACTAGCGGGCCTCTCCTACAATGAGCAGTTCTTC. This rearrangement joins TRBV7-9 to TRBJ2-1; the match to TRBD2 covers 9 bases. Germline CDR1 and CDR2: SEHNR and FQNEAQ (reference sequence). This CDR3 has 16 residues. Trimming cost V 5 bases and J 0 bases; bases outside gene matches: 5.

This clonotype has just one count. This chain uses TRBV9 with TRBJ2-3, with TRBD2 matching 9 bases. Germline V CDR1 and CDR2: SGDLS, YYNGEE. This CDR3 is built from 17 residues. J gave up 4 bases and V 0 bases, and 9 bases lay outside the gene matches. CDR3 sequence: CASSVGWSSGGADTQYF. CDR3 in DNA: TGTGCCAGCAGCGTAGGGTGGAGTAGCGGGGGTGCAGATACGCAGTATTTT.

The rearrangement links TRBV6-1 to TRBJ1-6; the match to TRBD1 covers 7 bases. V dropped 4 bases and J dropped 4; count of bases not matched to a gene: 4. Germline lookup yields CDR1 MNHNS and CDR2 SASEGT. The CDR3 has 15 amino acids. CDR3: CASSGGQAYNSPLHF. The CDR3 DNA follows: TGTGCCAGCAGTGGTGGACAGGCATATAATTCACCCCTCCACTTT.

The chain links TRBV4-1 to TRBJ2-7; possible D gene TRBD1, 6 bases. This CDR3 is built from 14 residues. Germline lookup yields CDR1 MGHRA and CDR2 YSYEKL. V lost 0 bases and J 3 bases, leaving 9 bases between the germline ends. CDR3 nucleotides: TGCGCCAGCAGCCAAGACAGGGGCCTCTACGAGCAGTACGTC. Amino acid sequence: CASSQDRGLYEQYV.

This clonotype was detected a few times. For the CDR3, the DNA is TGTGCCAGCAGCCTACTGCCGGGGGGAAATTCACCCCTCCACTTT. It specifies CASSLLPGGNSPLHF. The rearrangement links TRBV7-9 to TRBJ1-6; maybe TRBD1 (5 bases). The CDR3 extends over 15 amino acids. Germline V gene sequence: CDR1 SEHNR, CDR2 FQNEAQ (reference sequence). Deletions cut 5 bases from V and 7 bases from J, with 15 bases between.

The chain carries TRBV4-1 and TRBJ1-4; tentatively, D is TRBD1 (5 bases). This CDR3 comprises 14 residues. Per germline, CDR1 MGHRA and CDR2 YSYEKL. V lost 4 bases, J lost 4 bases, and 10 bases lay in between. The CDR3 DNA reads TGCGCCAGCAGCCTTATTGGGGGTAATGAAAAACTGTTTTTT. Encoded protein: CASSLIGGNEKLFF.

This clonotype was seen a few times. The rearrangement joins TRBV7-9 to TRBJ2-5; D remains unclear. Trimming stripped 3 bases from V and 5 bases from J, with 10 bases between. CDR1 and CDR2 from the germline V gene are SEHNR and FQNEAQ (reference sequence). The CDR3 is 13 amino acids. CDR3 nucleotides: TGTGCCAGCAGCTTCCATGGTTCGGAGACCCAGTACTTC. This translates into CASSFHGSETQYF.

This clonotype was observed a few times. The J gene is TRBJ1-6, the V gene TRBV2, with D hard to call. Germline V CDR1 and CDR2: SNHLY, FYNNEI. The CDR3 is 12 residues long. Trimming left V 7 bases short and J 9 bases short, with 10 bases between. Here the CDR3 reads CASTGVRSPLHF. CDR3 in DNA: TGTGCCAGCACCGGGGTGCGTTCACCCCTCCACTTT.

In its sample, this clonotype was seen a few times. The chain employs TRBV5-1 and TRBJ2-3; 10 bases match TRBD1. The CDR3 totals 15 residues. Germline values: CDR1 SGHRS, CDR2 YFSETQ. The ends lost 4 bases at V and 2 bases at J; junction bases unmatched: 4. CDR3 DNA sequence: TGCGCCAGCAGCAAGGACAGGGGGGACACAGATACGCAGTATTTT. Amino acid sequence: CASSKDRGDTDTQYF.

The table lists this clonotype with a few counts. J is TRBJ1-2 and V is TRBV7-2; D ambiguous. V was trimmed by 3 bases and J by 4 bases, leaving 15 bases between them. Per the germline V gene, CDR1 is SGHTA and CDR2 is FQGNSA. This CDR3 spans 15 amino acids. The CDR3 reads CASSFGDIPSYGYTF. The CDR3 DNA follows: TGTGCCAGCAGCTTTGGAGACATACCGAGCTATGGCTACACCTTC.

The chain combines TRBV5-1 with TRBJ2-3; unclear D gene. This CDR3 is built from 16 residues. Germline lookup yields CDR1 SGHRS and CDR2 YFSETQ. V lost 4 bases and J 2 bases, leaving 17 bases between the germline ends. CDR3 loop: CASSQQTILLTDTQYF. CDR3 nucleotides: TGCGCCAGCAGCCAGCAGACAATCCTACTCACAGATACGCAGTATTTT.

V and J are TRBV29-1 and TRBJ1-2; D remains unclear. The ends were cut back, 3 bases at V and 11 bases at J, with 19 bases in the middle. Germline assignment: CDR1 SQVTM and CDR2 ANQGSEA. The CDR3 runs 13 residues. DNA for the CDR3: TGCAGCGTTGAGGTGACCCCTATTTCTGGTTACACCTTC. It specifies CSVEVTPISGYTF.

The genes are TRBV12-3 or TRBV12-4 and TRBJ2-5; 11 nucleotides match TRBD2. CDR3 length equals 15 residues. Trimming at V came to 5 bases and at J to 5 bases, leaving 7 bases not matched to a gene. CDR3 DNA sequence: TGTGCCAGCAGTAGTAGCGGGGGGGCTTTGGAGACCCAGTACTTC. Translated, it gives CASSSSGGALETQYF.

The chain has TRBV27 and TRBJ2-5; D not certain. CDR1 and CDR2 from the germline V gene are MNHEY and SMNVEV (reference sequence). The CDR3 covers 13 residues. V was pared by 6 bases and J by 0 bases, with 8 bases between. The CDR3 loop reads CASSPVYQETQYF. The CDR3 DNA sequence: TGTGCCAGCAGCCCCGTTTACCAAGAGACCCAGTACTTC.

A single count supports this clonotype. The rearrangement links TRBV4-1 to TRBJ2-5; no reliable D call. The germline V and J ends were trimmed by 1 base and 1 base, with 4 bases remaining between them. The CDR3 runs to 13 residues. CDR1 and CDR2 (germline): MGHRA, YSYEKL. Here the CDR3 DNA reads TGCGCCAGCAGCCAAGCCACCCAAGAGACCCAGTACTTC. This gives the protein CASSQATQETQYF.

This clonotype showed up just a few times. The chain joins TRBV29-1 to TRBJ1-6; D call uncertain. This CDR3 region has 14 residues. Germline lookup yields CDR1 SQVTM and CDR2 ANQGSEA. Between the trimmed V and J ends, which lost 5 bases and 10 bases, there was a span of 18 bases. The CDR3 region has the DNA TGCAGCGTTATGGAAGCGGAAACGGGCTCACCCCTCCACTTT. Its protein product is CSVMEAETGSPLHF.

V usage is TRBV29-1 and J usage is TRBJ2-5; tentatively, D is TRBD1 (6 bases). This CDR3 is built from 13 residues. V was trimmed by 2 bases and J by 7 bases, leaving 14 bases between them. Germline assignment: CDR1 SQVTM and CDR2 ANQGSEA. The CDR3: CSVEPGADRTQYF. The CDR3 coding sequence is TGCAGCGTTGAACCAGGGGCGGACAGGACCCAGTACTTC.

This clonotype was counted ten times or more. The chain combines TRBV5-1 with TRBJ2-1, with 8 bases lining up with TRBD1. This CDR3 comprises 14 residues. The V gene's germline CDR1 is SGHRS and CDR2 YFSETQ. Unmatched junction bases numbered 8, after V lost 4 bases and J lost 8 bases. CDR3 residues: CASSQMTGDDEQFF. CDR3 coding DNA: TGCGCCAGCAGCCAGATGACAGGGGACGATGAGCAGTTCTTC. The whole variable domain, remainder taken from reference TRBV5-1 and TRBJ2-1, is KAGVTQTPRYLIKTRGQQVTLSCSPISGHRSVSWYQQTPGQGLQFLFEYFSETQRNKGNFPGRFSGRQFSNSRSEMNVSTLELGDSALYLCASSQMTGDDEQFFGPGTRLTVL.

This chain uses TRBV12-3 or TRBV12-4 with TRBJ1-2; no definite D call. V was clipped by 2 bases and J by 3 bases, with 7 bases between them. This CDR3 is built from 13 residues. CDR3 protein: CASSLLTDYGYTF. DNA of the CDR3: TGTGCCAGCAGTTTACTGACGGACTATGGCTACACCTTC.

The chain couples TRBV5-1 to TRBJ2-3, with D perhaps given as TRBD1 or TRBD2 (6 bases each). Deletions cut 1 base from V and 0 bases from J, with 24 bases between. The CDR3 is made up of 20 amino acids. Germline V lookup: CDR1 SGHRS, CDR2 YFSETQ. CDR3 sequence: CASSLWGARPRLTSTDTQYF. The DNA of the CDR3 is TGCGCCAGCAGCTTGTGGGGGGCAAGACCGCGGCTCACTAGCACAGATACGCAGTATTTT.

The chain joins TRBV29-1 to TRBJ2-5; 9 bases line up with TRBD1. The trim removed 8 bases at V and 6 bases at J, leaving 13 bases unmatched. The germline CDR1 and CDR2 sequences are SQVTM and ANQGSEA. This CDR3 contains 14 residues. The CDR3 coding sequence is TGCAGCTCGGCCTCCGGGACAGGGTTTAAGACCCAGTACTTC. Translating it yields CSSASGTGFKTQYF. The full variable domain, in which reference TRBV29-1 and TRBJ2-5 provide the parts outside the CDR3, is SAVISQKPSRDICQRGTSLTIQCQVDSQVTMMFWYRQQPGQSLTLIATANQGSEATYESGFVIDKFPISRPNLTFSTLTVSNMSPEDSSIYLCSSASGTGFKTQYFGPGTRLLVL.